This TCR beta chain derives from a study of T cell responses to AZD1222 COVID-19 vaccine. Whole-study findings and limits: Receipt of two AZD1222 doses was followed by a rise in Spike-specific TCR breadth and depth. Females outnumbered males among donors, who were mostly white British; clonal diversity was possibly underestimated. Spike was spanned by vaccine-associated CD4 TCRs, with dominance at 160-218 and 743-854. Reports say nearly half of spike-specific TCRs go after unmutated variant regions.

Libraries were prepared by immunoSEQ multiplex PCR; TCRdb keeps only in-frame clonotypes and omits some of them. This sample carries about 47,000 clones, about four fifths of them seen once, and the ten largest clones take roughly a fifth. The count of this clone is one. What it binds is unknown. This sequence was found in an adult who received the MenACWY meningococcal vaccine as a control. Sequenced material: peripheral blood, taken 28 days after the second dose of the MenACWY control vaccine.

The CDR3 reads CASSYSKRNGYTF. Here the CDR3 DNA reads TGTGCCAGCAGTTACTCGAAAAGGAATGGCTACACCTTC. The V call is TRBV6-5, the J call TRBJ1-2; no clear D. V was trimmed by 0 bases and J by 6 bases, leaving 8 bases between them. CDR3 length: 13 amino acids. Germline assignment: CDR1 MNHEY and CDR2 SVGAGI.